This TCR beta chain is from a study of shared clonotypes between healthy human individuals (dated by TCRdb to the early 2020s). With respect to the entire study: The cohort comprised a couple of women and a few men aged 18 to 49 years. Leukapheresis yielded between about 0.85 and 9.5 billion PBMCs per donor. Blood TCR repertoires of several healthy adults were deeply sequenced to estimate repertoire size and the extent of clonotype sharing between individuals. Libraries were prepared and TCR repertoires were sequenced by different laboratories using diverse techniques, in order to increase sequencing depth and limit assay-specific biases. The paper's findings and limits, for the study overall: Pairwise subsampling led to the expectation that sequencing depth would affect the degree of clonotype sharing among donors. Sampling was restricted to blood, and TCR repertoires in tissue are likely to differ from TCR repertoires in blood. The genetic and exposure-history diversity represented was limited by the small number of donors.

The donors were healthy, HIV-negative adults who had no recently reported acute infections or vaccinations. Every donor was a Caucasian adult living in Nashville, Tennessee, USA. For unsorted samples, around 85 million PBMCs were counted, and genomic DNA was extracted using the QIAamp DNA Blood Mini kit. Blood was collected by leukapheresis, and PBMCs were isolated by Ficoll-Histopaque density gradient centrifugation and then cryopreserved in liquid nitrogen vapor phase. Using the deep immunoSEQ assay, multiplex PCR amplified TCR CDR3 regions from genomic DNA. Genomic DNA extracted from each cell subset was distributed evenly over all wells of several immunoSEQ 96-well plates, and each plate served as one replicate. For unsorted PBMC, about 300 ng of genomic DNA, equivalent to tens of thousands of T cell genomes, went into each replicate PCR. Unsorted PBMC genomic DNA was sequenced across ten immunoSEQ deep assay plates. The purified libraries were quantified using a Qubit 3.0 fluorometer, sized with a Bioanalyzer 2100, and then quantified again using the KAPA Library Quantification kit. Each immunoSEQ 96-well plate was sequenced on its own single-read 150-cycle Illumina NextSeq 550 flow cell. As for the authors' bioinformatics: The immunoSEQ output contained only junctional sequences without quality scores, so filtering could not match that applied to full-length reads. To assign V/J genes and CDR3, sequences were annotated using PyIR, a Python wrapper for IgBLAST v1.9, with IMGT germline references. Reads were filtered out if the reads had weak V/J assignments (E-value above 1e-6), no CDR3, stop codons, out-of-frame junctions, or ambiguous translated residues. V3J clonotypes were defined as sequences sharing an identical inferred V gene, J gene, and CDR3 amino acid sequence. Percentage overlap between repertoires was computed as shared unique clonotypes divided by the size of the smaller repertoire. Three approaches were used to assess repertoire richness: RTK rarefaction, the Chao1 estimator, and Recon v2.1 estimates of unobserved clonotypes. In TCRdb, the immuneACCESS table is reduced to in-frame sequences with V and J assigned. These tables do not hold every clone; where another copy was compared, an unresolved V gene accounts for under half, and the others remain unexplained. The V and J calls and the clone size are those of that table, but D and trimming were determined from the DNA. The sample profile shows around 480,000 clones; 75% to 80% of them were found once. The ten largest clones capture roughly an eighth of the sample.

Comments on this clone: The antigen it binds to is not known. Base-call qualities are not available, and no considerably larger clone is one nucleotide away.

The germline V gene (reference sequence) yields SEHNR for CDR1 and FQNEAQ for CDR2. Measured from the cysteine to the phenylalanine, the CDR3 is 13 residues long. Solely the CDR3 DNA is kept, with 39 bases framed from the first base. Unmatched junction bases come to 1, with V trimmed by 6 bases and J by 6 bases. This receptor was identified in a woman aged 40 to 49 in good health. Some clones in this sample may be carry-over from other donors' samples. This sequence uses TRBV7-9 and TRBJ2-7; TRBD2 agrees with 14 junctional bases. Specimen: PBMCs. The nucleotide sequence is given as TGTGCCAGCAGGGGACTAGCGGGAGTCGAGCAGTACTTC. This encodes CASRGLAGVEQYF.